These T cell receptor beta chains were read from a single sample in a study of response to subunit inactivated influenza vaccine. MiXCR, applied by TCRdb to the RT-PCR reads, yields one record per CDR3 protein. The sample has about 570,000 distinct CDR3 sequences, around 11% seen once. The sample also formed part of further work on T cells expressing NK-cell markers.

The sequenced sample was PBMCs from blood, obtained on the day of vaccination. Source of these receptors: a man aged 45 to 65 who received an inactivated influenza vaccine. The CDR3 runs from the conserved cysteine through the conserved F or W.

v_call: TRBV7-2; j_call: TRBJ2-5; cdr3_aa: CASSLGAGGQTQYF
v_call: TRBV6-1; j_call: TRBJ2-7; cdr3_aa: CASSSATGGYEQYF
v_call: TRBV18; j_call: TRBJ1-5; cdr3_aa: CASSLSGINQPQHF
v_call: TRBV19; j_call: TRBJ1-5; cdr3_aa: CASRMGPGQPQHF
v_call: TRBV4-2; j_call: TRBJ1-1; cdr3_aa: CASSQEDREYTEAFF
v_call: TRBV6-1; j_call: TRBJ2-5; cdr3_aa: CASRGLETGETQYF
v_call: TRBV18; j_call: TRBJ2-1; cdr3_aa: CASSPRVGRGNEQFF
v_call: TRBV7-2; j_call: TRBJ2-2; cdr3_aa: CASSFHQGGTGELFF
v_call: TRBV12-3/TRBV12-4; j_call: TRBJ1-6; cdr3_aa: CASSLAALNTSPLHF
v_call: TRBV7-3; j_call: TRBJ1-4; cdr3_aa: CAGYPGQGCNEKLFF
v_call: TRBV6-1; j_call: TRBJ1-5; cdr3_aa: CASSGRENQPQHF
v_call: TRBV6-1; j_call: TRBJ2-2; cdr3_aa: CATRLDRGSTGELFF
v_call: TRBV6-2/TRBV6-3; j_call: TRBJ2-1; cdr3_aa: CASSYTSDRRYNEQFF
v_call: TRBV27; j_call: TRBJ2-3; cdr3_aa: CASRGIGLAEADTQYF
v_call: TRBV7-9; j_call: TRBJ2-3; cdr3_aa: CASTAAGSTDTQYF
v_call: TRBV12-3/TRBV12-4; j_call: TRBJ2-3; cdr3_aa: CASRRDLMTDTQYF
v_call: TRBV25-1; j_call: TRBJ2-2; cdr3_aa: CASSEYGGQTNTGELFF
v_call: TRBV30; j_call: TRBJ2-2; cdr3_aa: CAWEIRANTGELFF
v_call: TRBV24-1; j_call: TRBJ2-5; cdr3_aa: CATSDPGTGVGETQYF
v_call: TRBV19; j_call: TRBJ2-4; cdr3_aa: CASSKLTVVAKNIQYF
v_call: TRBV28; j_call: TRBJ2-1; cdr3_aa: CASRSLGASGYYNEQFF
v_call: TRBV20-1; j_call: TRBJ2-7; cdr3_aa: CSAAPDRGTYEQYF
v_call: TRBV27; j_call: TRBJ2-7; cdr3_aa: CASSLLLAGNYEQYF
v_call: TRBV4-2; j_call: TRBJ2-3; cdr3_aa: CASSQDRRETDTQYF
v_call: TRBV7-7; j_call: TRBJ2-2; cdr3_aa: CASSFYRGQEASGELFF
v_call: TRBV6-5; j_call: TRBJ1-1; cdr3_aa: CASSSGDTRGMEEAFF
v_call: TRBV5-1; j_call: TRBJ2-7; cdr3_aa: CASSLVSGQTKWDEQYF
v_call: TRBV5-1; j_call: TRBJ2-7; cdr3_aa: CASLKDPTSSYEQYF
v_call: TRBV6-1; j_call: TRBJ2-2; cdr3_aa: CATMGGRGTGELFF
v_call: TRBV7-9; j_call: TRBJ1-2; cdr3_aa: CASSPSNSGYGYTF
v_call: TRBV20-1; j_call: TRBJ2-1; cdr3_aa: CSARVGSYSYNEQFF
v_call: TRBV5-1; j_call: TRBJ2-7; cdr3_aa: CASSLDSGGSYEQYF
v_call: TRBV5-1; j_call: TRBJ2-3; cdr3_aa: CASSLVRSSTDTQYF
v_call: TRBV20-1; j_call: TRBJ2-1; cdr3_aa: CSARITSGIGEQFF
v_call: TRBV20-1; j_call: TRBJ2-1; cdr3_aa: CSARDTGSYNEQFF
v_call: TRBV29-1; j_call: TRBJ1-2; cdr3_aa: CSVDGQGEGYTF
v_call: TRBV20-1; j_call: TRBJ2-1; cdr3_aa: CSTTSPGTNEQFF
v_call: TRBV5-6; j_call: TRBJ1-1; cdr3_aa: CASSFRGMGSGTEAFF
v_call: TRBV28; j_call: TRBJ2-2; cdr3_aa: CASSLPPSGRRTGELFF
v_call: TRBV28; j_call: TRBJ1-1; cdr3_aa: CASSSTGEAFF
v_call: TRBV7-2; j_call: TRBJ2-7; cdr3_aa: CASSPWDYSSYEQYF
v_call: TRBV7-9; j_call: TRBJ2-1; cdr3_aa: CASSLFSANEQFF
v_call: TRBV30; j_call: TRBJ1-6; cdr3_aa: CAWSVELPNSPLHF